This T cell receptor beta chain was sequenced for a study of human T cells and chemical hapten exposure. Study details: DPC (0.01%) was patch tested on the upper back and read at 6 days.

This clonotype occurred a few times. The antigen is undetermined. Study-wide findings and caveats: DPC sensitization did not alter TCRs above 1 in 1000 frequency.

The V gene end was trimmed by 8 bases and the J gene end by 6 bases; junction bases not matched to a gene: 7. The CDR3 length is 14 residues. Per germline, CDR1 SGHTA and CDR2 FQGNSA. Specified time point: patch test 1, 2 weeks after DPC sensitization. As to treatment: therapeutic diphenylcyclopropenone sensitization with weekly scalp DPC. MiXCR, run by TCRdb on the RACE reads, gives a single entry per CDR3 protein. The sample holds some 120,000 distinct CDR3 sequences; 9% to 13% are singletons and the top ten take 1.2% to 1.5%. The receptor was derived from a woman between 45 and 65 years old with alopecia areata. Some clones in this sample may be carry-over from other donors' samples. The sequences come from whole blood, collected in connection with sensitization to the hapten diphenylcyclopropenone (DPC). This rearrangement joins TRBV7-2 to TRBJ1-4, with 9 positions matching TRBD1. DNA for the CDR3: TGTGCCAGCTCAACGGGACAGGGATATGAAAAACTGTTTTTT. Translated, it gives CASSTGQGYEKLFF.